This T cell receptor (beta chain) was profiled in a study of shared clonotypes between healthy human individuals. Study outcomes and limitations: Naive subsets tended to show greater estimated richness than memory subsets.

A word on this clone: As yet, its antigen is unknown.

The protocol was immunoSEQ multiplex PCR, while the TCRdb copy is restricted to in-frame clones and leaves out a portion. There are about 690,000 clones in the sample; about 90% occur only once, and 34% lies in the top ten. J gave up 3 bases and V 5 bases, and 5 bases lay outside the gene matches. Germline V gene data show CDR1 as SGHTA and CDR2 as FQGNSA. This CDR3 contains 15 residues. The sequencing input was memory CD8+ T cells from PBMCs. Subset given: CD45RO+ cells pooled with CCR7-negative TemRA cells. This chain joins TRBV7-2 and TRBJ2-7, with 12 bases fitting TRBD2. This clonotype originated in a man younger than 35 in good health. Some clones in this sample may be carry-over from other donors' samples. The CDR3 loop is CASSIGLAGHYEQYF. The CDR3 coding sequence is TGTGCCAGCAGCATCGGACTAGCGGGACACTACGAGCAGTACTTC.